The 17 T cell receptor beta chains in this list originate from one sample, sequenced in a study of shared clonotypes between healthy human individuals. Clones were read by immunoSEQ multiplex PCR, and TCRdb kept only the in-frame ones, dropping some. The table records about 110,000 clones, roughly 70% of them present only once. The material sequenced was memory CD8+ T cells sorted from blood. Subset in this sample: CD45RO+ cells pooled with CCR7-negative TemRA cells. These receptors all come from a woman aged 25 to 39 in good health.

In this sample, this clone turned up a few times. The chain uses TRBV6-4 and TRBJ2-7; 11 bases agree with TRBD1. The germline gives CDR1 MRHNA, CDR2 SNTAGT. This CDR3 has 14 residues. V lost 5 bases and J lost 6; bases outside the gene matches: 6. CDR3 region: CASSLGTGGGEQYF. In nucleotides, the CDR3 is TGTGCCAGCAGTCTCGGGACAGGGGGTGGCGAGCAGTACTTC.

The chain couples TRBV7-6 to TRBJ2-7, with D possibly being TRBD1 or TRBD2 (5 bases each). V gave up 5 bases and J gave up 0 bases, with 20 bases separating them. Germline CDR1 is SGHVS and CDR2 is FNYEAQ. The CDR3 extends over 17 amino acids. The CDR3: CASSARLGRTSSYEQYF. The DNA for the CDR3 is TGTGCCAGCAGCGCGAGGCTGGGACGGACGAGCTCCTACGAGCAGTACTTC.

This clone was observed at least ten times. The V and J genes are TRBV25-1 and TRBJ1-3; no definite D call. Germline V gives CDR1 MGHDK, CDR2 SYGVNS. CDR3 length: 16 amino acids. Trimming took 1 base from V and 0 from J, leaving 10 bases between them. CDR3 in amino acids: CASSESNQASGNTIYF. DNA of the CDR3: TGTGCCAGCAGTGAATCCAATCAGGCCTCTGGAAACACCATATATTTT.

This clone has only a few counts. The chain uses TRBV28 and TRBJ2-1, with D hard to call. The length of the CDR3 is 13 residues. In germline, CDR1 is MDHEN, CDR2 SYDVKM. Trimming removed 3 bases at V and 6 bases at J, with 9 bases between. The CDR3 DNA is TGTGCCAGCAGTTTCTCAGCGATCAATGAGCAGTTCTTC. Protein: CASSFSAINEQFF.

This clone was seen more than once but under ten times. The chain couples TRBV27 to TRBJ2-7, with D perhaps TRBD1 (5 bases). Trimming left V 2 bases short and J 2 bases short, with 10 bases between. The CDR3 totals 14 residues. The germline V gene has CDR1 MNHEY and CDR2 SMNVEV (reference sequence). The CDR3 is CASSLKGVTYEQYF. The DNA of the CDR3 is TGTGCCAGCAGTTTAAAAGGGGTGACCTACGAGCAGTACTTC.

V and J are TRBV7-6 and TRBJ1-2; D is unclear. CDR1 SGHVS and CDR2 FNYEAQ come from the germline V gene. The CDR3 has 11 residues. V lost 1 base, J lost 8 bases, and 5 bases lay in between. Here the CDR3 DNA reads TGTGCCAGCAGCTTAGGGTCGGGCTACACCTTC. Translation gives CASSLGSGYTF.

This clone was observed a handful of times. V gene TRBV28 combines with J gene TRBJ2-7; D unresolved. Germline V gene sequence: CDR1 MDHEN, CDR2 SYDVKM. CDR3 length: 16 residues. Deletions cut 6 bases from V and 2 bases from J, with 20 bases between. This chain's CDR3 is CASSPTYRDQTYEQYF. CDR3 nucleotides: TGTGCCAGCAGCCCAACATATCGCGACCAGACCTACGAGCAGTACTTC. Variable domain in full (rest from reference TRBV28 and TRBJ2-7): DVKVTQSSRYLVKRTGEKVFLECVQDMDHENMFWYRQDPGLGLRLIYFSYDVKMKEKGDIPEGYSVSREKKERFSLILESASTNQTSMYLCASSPTYRDQTYEQYFGPGTRLTVT.

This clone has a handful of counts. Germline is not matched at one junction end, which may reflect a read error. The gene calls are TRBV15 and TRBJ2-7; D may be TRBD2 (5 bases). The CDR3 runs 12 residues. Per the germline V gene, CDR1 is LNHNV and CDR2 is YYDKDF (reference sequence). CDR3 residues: CATSGEGLEQYF. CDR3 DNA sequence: TGTGCCACCAGCGGAGAGGGCCTCGAGCAGTACTTC.

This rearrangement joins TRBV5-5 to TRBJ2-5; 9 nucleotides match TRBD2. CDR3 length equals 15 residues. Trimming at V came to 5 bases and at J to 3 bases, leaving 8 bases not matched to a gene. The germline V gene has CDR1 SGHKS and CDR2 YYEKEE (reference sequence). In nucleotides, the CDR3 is TGTGCCAGCAGACGGTGGACTAGCGAGAAAGAGACCCAGTACTTC. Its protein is CASRRWTSEKETQYF.

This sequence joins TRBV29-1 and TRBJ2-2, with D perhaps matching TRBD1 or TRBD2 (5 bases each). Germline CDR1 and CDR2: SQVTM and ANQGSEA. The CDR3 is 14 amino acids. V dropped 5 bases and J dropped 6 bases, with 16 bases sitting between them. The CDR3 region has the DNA TGCAGCGTTCGTACGGGGCCAGAGGCCGGGGAGCTGTTTTTT. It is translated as CSVRTGPEAGELFF.

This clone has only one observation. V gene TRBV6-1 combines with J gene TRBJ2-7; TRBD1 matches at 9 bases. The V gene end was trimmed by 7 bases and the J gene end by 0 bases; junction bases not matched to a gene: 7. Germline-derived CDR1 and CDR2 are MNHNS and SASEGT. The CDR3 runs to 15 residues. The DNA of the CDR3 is TGTGCCAGCACTGGTAGGACAGGGGCCTCCTACGAGCAGTACTTC. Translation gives CASTGRTGASYEQYF.

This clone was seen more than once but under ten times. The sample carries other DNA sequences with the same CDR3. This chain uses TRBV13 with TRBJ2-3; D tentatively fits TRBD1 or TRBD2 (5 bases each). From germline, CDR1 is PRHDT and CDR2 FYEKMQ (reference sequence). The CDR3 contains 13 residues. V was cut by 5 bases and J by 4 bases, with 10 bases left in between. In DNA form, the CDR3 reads TGTGCCAGCAGCAACCGGGGCCCAGATACGCAGTATTTT. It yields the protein CASSNRGPDTQYF. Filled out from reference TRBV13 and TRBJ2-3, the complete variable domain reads AAGVIQSPRHLIKEKRETATLKCYPIPRHDTVYWYQQGPGQDPQFLISFYEKMQSDKGSIPDRFSAQQFSDYHSELNMSSLELGDSALYFCASSNRGPDTQYFGPGTRLTVL.

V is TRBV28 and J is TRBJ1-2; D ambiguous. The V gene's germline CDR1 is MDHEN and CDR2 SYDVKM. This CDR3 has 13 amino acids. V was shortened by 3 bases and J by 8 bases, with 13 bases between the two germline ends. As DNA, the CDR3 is TGTGCCAGCAGTTTCCTCGTGGTCCCAGGCTACACCTTC. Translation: CASSFLVVPGYTF.

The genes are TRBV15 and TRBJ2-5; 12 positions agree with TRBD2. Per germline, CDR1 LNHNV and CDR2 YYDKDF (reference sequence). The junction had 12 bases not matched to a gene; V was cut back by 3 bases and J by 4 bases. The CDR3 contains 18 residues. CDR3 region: CATSSAGTSGRRRETQYF. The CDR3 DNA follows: TGTGCCACCAGCAGCGCTGGCACTAGCGGGAGGAGGAGAGAGACCCAGTACTTC.

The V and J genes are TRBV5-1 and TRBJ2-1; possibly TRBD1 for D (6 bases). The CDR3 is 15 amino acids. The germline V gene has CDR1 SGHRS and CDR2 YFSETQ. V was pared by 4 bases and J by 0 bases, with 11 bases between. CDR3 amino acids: CASSSRDNSYNEQFF. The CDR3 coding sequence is TGCGCCAGCAGCAGCCGGGACAACTCCTACAATGAGCAGTTCTTC.

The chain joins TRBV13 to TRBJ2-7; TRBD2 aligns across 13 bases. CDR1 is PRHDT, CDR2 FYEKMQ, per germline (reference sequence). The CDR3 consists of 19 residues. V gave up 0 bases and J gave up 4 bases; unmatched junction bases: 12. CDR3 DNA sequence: TGTGCCAGCAGCTTAGGCCCCCAAGGACTAGCGGGAGCTCCTTACGAGCAGTACTTC. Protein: CASSLGPQGLAGAPYEQYF.

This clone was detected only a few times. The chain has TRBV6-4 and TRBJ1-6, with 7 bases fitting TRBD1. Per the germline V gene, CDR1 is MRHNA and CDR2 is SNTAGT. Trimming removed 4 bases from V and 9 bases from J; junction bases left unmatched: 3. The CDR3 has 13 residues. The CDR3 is CASSVRDSSPLHF. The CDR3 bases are TGTGCCAGCAGTGTTCGGGACAGTTCACCCCTCCACTTT.